This TCR beta chain was retrieved from a study of blood T cell repertoires in COVID-19. Study overall: COVID-19 samples collected from the United States, Italy and Spain covered acute and convalescent phases. In each case, the material was cDNA or gDNA derived from T cells, B-cell-depleted T cells, or PBMCs.

The V gene's germline CDR1 is LNHNV and CDR2 YYDKDF (reference sequence). The length of the CDR3 is 15 residues. The J segment lost 0 bases and the V segment lost 5 bases, leaving 3 bases of the junction unmatched. Original methodology: Reference gene primer amplification gave nucleated cell count estimates. Sequenced by immunoSEQ multiplex PCR; TCRdb stores in-frame clones only, minus some. V, J and clone size are those of that table, while D and trimming were read from the DNA. The data contain approximately 110,000 clones, over 70% of them singletons. The chain uses TRBV15 and TRBJ2-1; 8 nucleotides align to TRBD1. This receptor was taken from a man between 45 and 60 years old with acute or convalescent COVID-19. Sequencing was carried out using peripheral blood. CDR3 residues: CATSRGQGSYNEQFF. The CDR3 DNA sequence: TGTGCCACCAGCCGAGGACAGGGCTCCTACAATGAGCAGTTCTTC.